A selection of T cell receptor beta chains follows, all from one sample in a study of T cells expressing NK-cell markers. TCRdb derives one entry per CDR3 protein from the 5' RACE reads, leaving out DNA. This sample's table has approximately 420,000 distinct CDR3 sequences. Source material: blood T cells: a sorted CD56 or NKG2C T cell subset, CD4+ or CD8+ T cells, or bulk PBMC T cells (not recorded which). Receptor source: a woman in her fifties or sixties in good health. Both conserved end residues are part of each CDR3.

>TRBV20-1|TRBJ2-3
CSASRTSGAPPDTQYF
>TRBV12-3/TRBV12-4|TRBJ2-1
CASSRAGADNEQFF
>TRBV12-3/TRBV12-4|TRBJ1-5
CASSLFVSGNQPQHF
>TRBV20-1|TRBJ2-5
CSARDSLTEQTQYF
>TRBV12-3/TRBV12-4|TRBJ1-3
CASSIIEGNTIYF
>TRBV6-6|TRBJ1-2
CASSSEIYGYTF
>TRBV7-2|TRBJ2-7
CASSLERGFSYEQYF
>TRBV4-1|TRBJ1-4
CASTPGPSNEKLFF
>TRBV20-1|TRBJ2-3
CSAPDLSIPDTQYF
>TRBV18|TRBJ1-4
CASSPPRSRAGEKLFF
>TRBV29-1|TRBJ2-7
CSVESGTTYEQYF
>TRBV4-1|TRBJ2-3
CASSQEKVAAYTDTQYF
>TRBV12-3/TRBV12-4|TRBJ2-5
CASSPQDRVETQYF
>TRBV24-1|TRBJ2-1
CATSDLQTSGTNNEQFF
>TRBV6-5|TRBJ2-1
CASSYQQGNEQFF
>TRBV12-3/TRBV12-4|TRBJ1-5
CASSPGGGGQHF
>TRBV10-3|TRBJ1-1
CATWDRANTEAFF
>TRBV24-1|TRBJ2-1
CATSDLGGEGNEQFF
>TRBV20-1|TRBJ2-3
CSARARGSADTQYF
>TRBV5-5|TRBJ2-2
CASSLLTGDTGELFF
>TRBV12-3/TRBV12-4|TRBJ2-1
CASSLARLVGEQFF
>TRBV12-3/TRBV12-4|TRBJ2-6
CASSPGDSGANVLTF
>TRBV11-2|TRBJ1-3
CASSSTGGLSGNTIYF
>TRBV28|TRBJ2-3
CASSQSGQSSTDTQYF
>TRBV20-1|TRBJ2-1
CSAIEGALNEQFF
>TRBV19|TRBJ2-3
CASTPSSSGDTQYF
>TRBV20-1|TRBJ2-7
CSAREEAGGQNEQYF
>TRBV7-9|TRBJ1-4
CASTLIEGKLFF
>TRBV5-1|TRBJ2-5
CASSGASYQETQYF
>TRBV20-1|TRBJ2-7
CSAPPPGRYEQYF
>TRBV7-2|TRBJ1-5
CASSFPMDTGGPQHF
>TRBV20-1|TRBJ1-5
CSARDPDGISNQPQHF
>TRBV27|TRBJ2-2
CASNRGFGELFF
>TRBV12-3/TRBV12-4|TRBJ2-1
CASSSKLGYNEQFF
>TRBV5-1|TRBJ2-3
CASSLVRDRTDTQYF
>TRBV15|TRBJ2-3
CATSTSFQAQYF
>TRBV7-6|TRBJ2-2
CASSLDWDGAGELFF
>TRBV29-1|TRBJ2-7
CSVRAGNSYEQYF
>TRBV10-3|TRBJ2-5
CAISDYGTGQETQYF
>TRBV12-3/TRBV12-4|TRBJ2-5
CASSLFGSRETQYF
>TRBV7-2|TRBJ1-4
CASSPGWEREEKLFF